Here is one T cell receptor (beta chain) with its context. Trimming cost V 3 bases and J 4 bases; bases outside gene matches: 9. CDR1 is WSHSY and CDR2 is SAAADI in the germline V gene. This CDR3 has 17 amino acids. The data stem from a study of T cells in Graves' hyperthyroidism and ophthalmopathy. The investigators amplified TCR beta CDR3 regions from RNA transcripts. In the first-round RT-PCR of the TCR CDR3, the HTBI primer set was used. TCRdb reprocessed the multiplex PCR reads with MiXCR, giving one entry per CDR3 protein. The sample has nearly 250,000 distinct CDR3 sequences; about a sixth are singletons.

V usage is TRBV10-2 and J usage is TRBJ2-5, with TRBD2 matching over 12 bases. This receptor was taken from a woman aged 18-30 years with Graves' ophthalmopathy. The sequencing input was blood. The CDR3 protein is CASSDRLAGAGGETQYF. In DNA form, the CDR3 reads TGCGCCAGCAGTGATCGACTAGCGGGGGCCGGGGGAGAGACCCAGTACTTC.